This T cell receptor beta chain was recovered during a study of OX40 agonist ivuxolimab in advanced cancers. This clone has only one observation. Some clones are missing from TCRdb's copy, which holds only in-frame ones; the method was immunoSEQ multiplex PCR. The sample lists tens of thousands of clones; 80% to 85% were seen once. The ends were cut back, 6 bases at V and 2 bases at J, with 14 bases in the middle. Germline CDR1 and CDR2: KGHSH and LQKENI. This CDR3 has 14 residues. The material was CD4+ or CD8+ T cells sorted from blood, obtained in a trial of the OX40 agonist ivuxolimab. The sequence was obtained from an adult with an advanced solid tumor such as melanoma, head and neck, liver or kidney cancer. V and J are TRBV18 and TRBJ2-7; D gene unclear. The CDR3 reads CASSQWFEPYEQYF. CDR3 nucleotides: TGTGCCAGCTCCCAATGGTTTGAACCCTACGAGCAGTACTTC.